This T cell receptor beta chain was recorded in a study of identical twins' blood T cells. This CDR3 comprises 17 residues. Unmatched junction bases numbered 9, after V lost 1 base and J lost 0 bases. CDR1 and CDR2 from the germline V gene are DFQATT and SNEGSKA (reference sequence). This clonotype was observed a handful of times. Its antigen remains unidentified. Study-wide results and limits: Top TCRbeta clonotypes were shared more with twin than unrelated donors. Environmental influences on twin similarity could not be excluded.

Original methodology: Each library had roughly 2.2 to 4 million CDR3 reads and about 85,000 to nearly 500,000 clonotypes. Using its own MiXCR run on the 5' RACE reads, TCRdb lists one record per CDR3 protein. In this record, the V and J calls reflect TCRdb's handling and not the investigators' own analysis. Of 350,000 to 400,000 distinct CDR3 sequences listed, 25% to 35% are singletons. J is TRBJ2-1 and V is TRBV20-1; 7 bases are a match to TRBD1. The receptor comes from a woman aged 18 to 55 in good health. Sequenced material: PBMCs. Here the CDR3 reads CSARGDSQKSSYNEQFF. The CDR3 nucleotides read TGCAGTGCTAGAGGGGACAGCCAGAAAAGCTCCTACAATGAGCAGTTCTTC.